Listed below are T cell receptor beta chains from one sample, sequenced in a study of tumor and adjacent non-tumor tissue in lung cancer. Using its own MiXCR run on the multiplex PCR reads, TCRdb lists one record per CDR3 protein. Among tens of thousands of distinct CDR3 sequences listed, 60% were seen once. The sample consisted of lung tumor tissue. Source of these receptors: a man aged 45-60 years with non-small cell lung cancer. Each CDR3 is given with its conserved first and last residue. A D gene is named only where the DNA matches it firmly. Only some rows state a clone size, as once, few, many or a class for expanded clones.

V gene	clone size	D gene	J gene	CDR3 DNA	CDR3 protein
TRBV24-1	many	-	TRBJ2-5	TGTGCCACCAGTGGAGCGATTTCGGAGACCCAGTACTTC	CATSGAISETQYF
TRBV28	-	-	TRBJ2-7	TGTGCCAGCAGCCCGACTCATGCCGGCTACGAGCAGTACTTC	CASSPTHAGYEQYF
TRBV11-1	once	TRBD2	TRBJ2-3	TGTGCCAGCAGCCCCCGGACTAGCGGGGAGCACGATACGCAGTATTTT	CASSPRTSGEHDTQYF
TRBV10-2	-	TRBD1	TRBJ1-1	TGCGCCAGCAGTGGGGACAGGGGGATGAACACTGATGCTTTCTTT	CASSGDRGMNTDAFF
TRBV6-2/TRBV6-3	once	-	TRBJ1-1	TGTGCCAGCACCTCGAACCTCCTGGGCGGGTCCGAAGCTTTCTTT	CASTSNLLGGSEAFF
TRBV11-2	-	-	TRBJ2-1	TGTACCAGCAGCTTCGGACAGAAATACAATGAGCAGTTGTTC	CTSSFGQKYNEQLF
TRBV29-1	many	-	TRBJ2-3	TGCAGCGTATTCGGGGTTGAAGATACGCAGTATTTT	CSVFGVEDTQYF
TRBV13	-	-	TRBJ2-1	TGTGCCAGCAGATTAAGACGGAGGGACCATGAGCAGTTCTTC	CASRLRRRDHEQFF
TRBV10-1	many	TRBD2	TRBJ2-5	TGCGCCAGCCCATCCCCGGGACGGAGGACTAGCGGGAGATTGAAGACCCAGTACTTC	CASPSPGRRTSGRLKTQYF
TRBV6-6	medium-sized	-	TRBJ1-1	TGTGCCAGCAGTTACTATGGTTTACGACAGAGTAGTGAAGCTTTCTTT	CASSYYGLRQSSEAFF
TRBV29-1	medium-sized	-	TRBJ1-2	TGCAGCGTCTTTCACGGCTATGGCTACACCTTC	CSVFHGYGYTF
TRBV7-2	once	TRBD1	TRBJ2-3	TGTGCCAGCAGCCCACAGGGGGTAACCAGCACAGATACGCAGTATTTT	CASSPQGVTSTDTQYF
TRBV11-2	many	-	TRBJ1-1	TGTGCCAGCAGCTTATTTATAGACACTGAAGCTTTCTTT	CASSLFIDTEAFF
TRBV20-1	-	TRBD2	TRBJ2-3	TGCAGTGCCTCGCGGGGGGTTAGCAGAGATACGCAGTATTTT	CSASRGVSRDTQYF
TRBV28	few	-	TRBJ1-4	TGTGCCAGCAGTTCGATACAGGAGAGGAGCGAAAAACTGTTTTTT	CASSSIQERSEKLFF
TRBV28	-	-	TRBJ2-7	TGTGTCAGCAGTTCACTAGTGGGGGTCCACGAGCAGTGCTTC	CVSSSLVGVHEQCF
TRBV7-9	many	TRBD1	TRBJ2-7	TGTGCCAGCAGCTCCCTCCTACAGGGGTACGAGCAGTACTTC	CASSSLLQGYEQYF
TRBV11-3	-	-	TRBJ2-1	TGTGCCAGCCTCGAAGGGCGGTCCCGCGATGAGCAGTTCTTC	CASLEGRSRDEQFF
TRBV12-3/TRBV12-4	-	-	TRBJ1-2	TGTATCAGCAGTTTCTCGGGTTATGGCTACACCTTC	CISSFSGYGYTF
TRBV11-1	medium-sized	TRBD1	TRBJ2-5	TGTGCCAGCAGCTTAGGGGCAGGGGGCACGGAGACCCAGTACTTC	CASSLGAGGTETQYF
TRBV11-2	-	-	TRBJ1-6	TGTGCCAGCGCAGGCATTGGACACACCAATTCACCCCTCCACTTT	CASAGIGHTNSPLHF
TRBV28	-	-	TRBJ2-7	TGTGCCAGTACCGCGGTGGGTCACGAGCGGTACTTC	CASTAVGHERYF
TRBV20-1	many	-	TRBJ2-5	TGCAGTGCTACCGGACAGTACCAAGAGACCCAGTACTTC	CSATGQYQETQYF
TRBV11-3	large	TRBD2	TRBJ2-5	TGTGCCAGCAGCTTATCGGCTAGCGGGGGTTTACAAGAGACCCAGTACTTC	CASSLSASGGLQETQYF
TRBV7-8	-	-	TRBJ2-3	TGTGTCAGCAGTGACGGCTGGGAAACGCAGTATTTT	CVSSDGWETQYF
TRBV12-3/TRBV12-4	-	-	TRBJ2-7	TGTGCCAGCAGTTTAGAGGCAGGGCCCTCCTACGAGCAGTATTTC	CASSLEAGPSYEQYF